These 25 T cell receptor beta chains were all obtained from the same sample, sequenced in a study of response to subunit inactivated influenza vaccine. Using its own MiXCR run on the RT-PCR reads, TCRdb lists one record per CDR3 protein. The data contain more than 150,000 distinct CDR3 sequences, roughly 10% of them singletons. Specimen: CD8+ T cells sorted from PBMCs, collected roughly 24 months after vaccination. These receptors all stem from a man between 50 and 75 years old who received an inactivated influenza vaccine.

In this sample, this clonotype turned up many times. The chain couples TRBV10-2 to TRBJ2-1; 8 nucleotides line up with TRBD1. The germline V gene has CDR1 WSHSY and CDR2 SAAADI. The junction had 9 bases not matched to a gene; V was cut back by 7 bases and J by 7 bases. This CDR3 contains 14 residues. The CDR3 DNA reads TGCGCCAGCACCCTAGGACAGGGCCGGAATGAGCAGTTCTTC. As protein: CASTLGQGRNEQFF.

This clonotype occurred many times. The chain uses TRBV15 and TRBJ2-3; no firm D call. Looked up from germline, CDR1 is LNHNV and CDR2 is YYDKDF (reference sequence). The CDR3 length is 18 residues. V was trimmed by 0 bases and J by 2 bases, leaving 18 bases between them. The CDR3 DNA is TGTGCCACCAGCAGAGATTTGTCCCTGGGAAGTCCCACAGATACGCAGTATTTT. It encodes CATSRDLSLGSPTDTQYF.

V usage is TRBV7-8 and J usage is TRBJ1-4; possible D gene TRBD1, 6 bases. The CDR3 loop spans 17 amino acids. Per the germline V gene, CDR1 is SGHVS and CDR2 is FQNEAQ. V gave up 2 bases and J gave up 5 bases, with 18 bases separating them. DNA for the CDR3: TGTGCCAGCAGCTTACGGGCAGGGGCCAAAGTAAATGAAAAACTGTTTTTT. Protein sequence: CASSLRAGAKVNEKLFF.

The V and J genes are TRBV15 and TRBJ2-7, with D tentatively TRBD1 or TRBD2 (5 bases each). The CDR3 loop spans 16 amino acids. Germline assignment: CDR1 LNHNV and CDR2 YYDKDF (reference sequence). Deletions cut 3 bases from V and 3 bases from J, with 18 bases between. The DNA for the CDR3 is TGTGCCACCAGCAGCCACGCCGGGACCTATATCTACGAGCAGTACTTC. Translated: CATSSHAGTYIYEQYF.

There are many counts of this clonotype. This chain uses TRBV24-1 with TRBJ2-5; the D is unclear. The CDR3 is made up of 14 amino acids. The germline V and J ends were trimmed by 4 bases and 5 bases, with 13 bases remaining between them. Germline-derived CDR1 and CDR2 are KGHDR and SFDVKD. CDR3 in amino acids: CATSDLRSSETQYF. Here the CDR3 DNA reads TGTGCCACCAGTGACCTCCGGAGCAGCGAGACCCAGTACTTC.

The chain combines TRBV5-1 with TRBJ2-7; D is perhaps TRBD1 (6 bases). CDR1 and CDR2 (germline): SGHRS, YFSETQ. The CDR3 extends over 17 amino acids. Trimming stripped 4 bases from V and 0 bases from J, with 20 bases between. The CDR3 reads CASSTTTSDRFSYEQYF. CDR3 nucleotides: TGCGCCAGCAGCACTACTACGTCCGACAGGTTCTCCTACGAGCAGTACTTC.

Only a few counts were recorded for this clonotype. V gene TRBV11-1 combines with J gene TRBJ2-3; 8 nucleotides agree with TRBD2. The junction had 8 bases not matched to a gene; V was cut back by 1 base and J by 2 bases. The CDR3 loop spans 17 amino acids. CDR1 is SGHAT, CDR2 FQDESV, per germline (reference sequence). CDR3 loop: CASSLEGLAWATDTQYF. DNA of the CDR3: TGTGCCAGCAGCTTAGAAGGACTAGCCTGGGCCACAGATACGCAGTATTTT.

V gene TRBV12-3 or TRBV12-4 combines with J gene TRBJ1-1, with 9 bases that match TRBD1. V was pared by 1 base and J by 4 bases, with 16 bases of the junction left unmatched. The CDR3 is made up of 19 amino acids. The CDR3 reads CASSLEPPGQGPIGTEAFF. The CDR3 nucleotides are TGTGCCAGCAGTTTAGAACCCCCGGGACAGGGCCCTATAGGCACTGAAGCTTTCTTT.

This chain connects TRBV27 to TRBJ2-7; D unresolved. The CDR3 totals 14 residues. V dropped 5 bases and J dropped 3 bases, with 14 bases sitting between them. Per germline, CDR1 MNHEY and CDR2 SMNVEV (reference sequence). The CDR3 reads CASSHELSGYEQYF. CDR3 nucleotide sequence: TGTGCCAGCAGTCATGAATTATCCGGCTACGAGCAGTACTTC.

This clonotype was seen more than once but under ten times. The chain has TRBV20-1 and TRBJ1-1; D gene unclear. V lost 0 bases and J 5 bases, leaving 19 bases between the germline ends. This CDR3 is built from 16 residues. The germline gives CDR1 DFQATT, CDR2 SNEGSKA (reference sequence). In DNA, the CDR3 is TGCAGTGCTAGAGATCTCCTAGGTGCCGCAGGAACTGAAGCTTTCTTT. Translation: CSARDLLGAAGTEAFF.

The CDR3 sequence: CASSSPRGLGEKLFF. The CDR3 coding sequence is TGTGCCAGCAGCTCCCCCCGGGGGCTGGGTGAAAAACTGTTTTTT. The chain employs TRBV7-9 and TRBJ1-4; D is perhaps TRBD1 (6 bases). V shed 4 bases and J shed 7 bases, with 16 bases lying between them. CDR1 and CDR2 from the germline V gene are SEHNR and FQNEAQ (reference sequence). The CDR3 loop spans 15 amino acids.

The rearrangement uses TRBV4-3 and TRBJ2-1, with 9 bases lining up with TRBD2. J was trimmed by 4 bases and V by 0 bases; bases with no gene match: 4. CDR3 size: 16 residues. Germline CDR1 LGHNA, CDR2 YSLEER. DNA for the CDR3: TGCGCCAGCAGCCAAGATGCGACTAGCGGATACAATGAGCAGTTCTTC. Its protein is CASSQDATSGYNEQFF.

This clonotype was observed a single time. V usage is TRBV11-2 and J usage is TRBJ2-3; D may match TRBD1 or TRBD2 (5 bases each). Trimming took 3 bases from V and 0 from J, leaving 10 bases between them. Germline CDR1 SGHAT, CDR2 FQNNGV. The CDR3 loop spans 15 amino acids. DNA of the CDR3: TGTGCCAGCAGCTTCGAGGGGATGAGCACAGATACGCAGTATTTT. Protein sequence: CASSFEGMSTDTQYF.

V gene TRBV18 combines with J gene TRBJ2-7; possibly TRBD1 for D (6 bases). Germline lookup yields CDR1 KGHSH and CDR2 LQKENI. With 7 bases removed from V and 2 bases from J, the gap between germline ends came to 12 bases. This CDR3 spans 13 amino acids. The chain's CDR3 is CASFSGTPYEQYF. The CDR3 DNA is TGTGCCAGCTTTTCCGGGACACCCTACGAGCAGTACTTC.

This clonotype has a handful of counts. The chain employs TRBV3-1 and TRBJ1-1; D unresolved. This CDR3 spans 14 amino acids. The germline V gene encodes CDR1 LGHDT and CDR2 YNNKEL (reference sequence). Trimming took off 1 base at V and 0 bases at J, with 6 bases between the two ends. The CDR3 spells CASSQVSLNTEAFF. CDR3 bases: TGTGCCAGCAGCCAAGTTAGTTTGAACACTGAAGCTTTCTTT.

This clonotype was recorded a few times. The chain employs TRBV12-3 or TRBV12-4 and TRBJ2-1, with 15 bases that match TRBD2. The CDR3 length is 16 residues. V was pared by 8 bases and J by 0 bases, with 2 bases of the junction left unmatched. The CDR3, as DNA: TGTGCCAGCGGGACTAGCGGGGGGCCCTCCTACAATGAGCAGTTCTTC. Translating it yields CASGTSGGPSYNEQFF.

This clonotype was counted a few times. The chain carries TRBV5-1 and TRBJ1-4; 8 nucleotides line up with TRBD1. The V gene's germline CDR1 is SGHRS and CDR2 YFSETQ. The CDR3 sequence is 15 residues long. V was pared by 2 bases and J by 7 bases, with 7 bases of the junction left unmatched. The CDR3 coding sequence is TGCGCCAGCAGCTTCGCAGGGGGCGAGGGTGAAAAACTGTTTTTT. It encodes CASSFAGGEGEKLFF.

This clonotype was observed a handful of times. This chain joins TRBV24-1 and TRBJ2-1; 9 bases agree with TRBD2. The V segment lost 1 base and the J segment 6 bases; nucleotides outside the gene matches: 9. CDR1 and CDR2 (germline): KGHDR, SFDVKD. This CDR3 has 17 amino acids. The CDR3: CATSDLGSSGRVNEQFF. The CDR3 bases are TGTGCCACCAGTGATTTAGGTAGTAGCGGGAGAGTCAATGAGCAGTTCTTC.

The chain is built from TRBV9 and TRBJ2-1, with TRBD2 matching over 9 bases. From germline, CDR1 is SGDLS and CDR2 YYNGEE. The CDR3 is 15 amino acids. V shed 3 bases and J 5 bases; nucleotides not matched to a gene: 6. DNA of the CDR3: TGTGCCAGCAGCGCCCGGACTAGCGCAGACAATGAGCAGTTCTTC. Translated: CASSARTSADNEQFF.

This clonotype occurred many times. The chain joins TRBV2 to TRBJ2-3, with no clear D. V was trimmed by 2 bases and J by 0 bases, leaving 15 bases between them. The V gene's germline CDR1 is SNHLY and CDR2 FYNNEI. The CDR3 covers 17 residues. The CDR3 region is CASSESRSWSSTDTQYF. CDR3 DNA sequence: TGTGCCAGCAGTGAATCAAGGAGCTGGAGTAGCACAGATACGCAGTATTTT.

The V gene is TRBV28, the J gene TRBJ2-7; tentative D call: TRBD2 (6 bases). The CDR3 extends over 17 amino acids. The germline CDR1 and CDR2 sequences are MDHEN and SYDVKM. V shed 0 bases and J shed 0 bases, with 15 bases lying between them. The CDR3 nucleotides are TGTGCCAGCAGTTTATGGGCGGGACCGGATAGCTCCTACGAGCAGTACTTC. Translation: CASSLWAGPDSSYEQYF.

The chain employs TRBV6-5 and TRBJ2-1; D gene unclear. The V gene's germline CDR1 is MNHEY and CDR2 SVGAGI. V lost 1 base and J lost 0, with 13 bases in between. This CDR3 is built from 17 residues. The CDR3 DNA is TGTGCCAGCAGTTACTGGGTTTCGCCTCCCTCCTACAATGAGCAGTTCTTC. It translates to CASSYWVSPPSYNEQFF.

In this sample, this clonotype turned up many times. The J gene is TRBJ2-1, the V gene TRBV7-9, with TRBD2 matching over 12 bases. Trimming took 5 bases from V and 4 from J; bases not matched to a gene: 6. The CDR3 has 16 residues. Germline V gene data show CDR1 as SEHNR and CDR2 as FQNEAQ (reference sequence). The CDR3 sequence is CASSIGLAGLYNEQFF. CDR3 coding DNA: TGTGCCAGCAGCATAGGACTAGCGGGATTATACAATGAGCAGTTCTTC. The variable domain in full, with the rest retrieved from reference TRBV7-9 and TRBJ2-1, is DTGVSQNPRHKITKRGQNVTFRCDPISEHNRLYWYRQTLGQGPEFLTYFQNEAQLEKSRLLSDRFSAERPKGSFSTLEIQRTEQGDSAMYLCASSIGLAGLYNEQFFGPGTRLTVL.

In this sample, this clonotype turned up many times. The DNA of the CDR3 is TGTGCCAGCAGCTTAGAGCAGGGGCTTATACTCAATGAGCAGTTCTTC. This translates into CASSLEQGLILNEQFF. The chain couples TRBV11-2 to TRBJ2-1; D might be TRBD1 (6 bases). Trimming left V 0 bases short and J 6 bases short, with 15 bases between. The CDR3 totals 16 residues. The V gene's germline CDR1 is SGHAT and CDR2 FQNNGV.

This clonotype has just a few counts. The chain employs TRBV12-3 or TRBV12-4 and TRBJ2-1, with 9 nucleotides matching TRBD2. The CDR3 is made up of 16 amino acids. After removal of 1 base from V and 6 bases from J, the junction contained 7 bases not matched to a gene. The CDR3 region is CASSLVGLAGSNEQFF. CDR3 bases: TGTGCCAGCAGTTTAGTTGGGCTAGCGGGGTCCAATGAGCAGTTCTTC.